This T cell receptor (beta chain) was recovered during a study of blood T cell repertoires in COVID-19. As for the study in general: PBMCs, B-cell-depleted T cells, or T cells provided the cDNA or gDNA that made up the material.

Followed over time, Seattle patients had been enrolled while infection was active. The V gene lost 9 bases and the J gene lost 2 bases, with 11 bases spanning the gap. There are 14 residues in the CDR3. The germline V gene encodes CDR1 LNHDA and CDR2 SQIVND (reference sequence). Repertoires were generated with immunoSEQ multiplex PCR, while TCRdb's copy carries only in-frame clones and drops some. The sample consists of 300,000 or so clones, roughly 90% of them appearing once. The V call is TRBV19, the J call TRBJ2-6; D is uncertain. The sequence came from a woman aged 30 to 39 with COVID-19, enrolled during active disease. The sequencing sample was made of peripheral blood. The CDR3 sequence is CASKSQAGANVLTF. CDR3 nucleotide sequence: TGTGCCAGCAAGTCACAAGCTGGGGCCAACGTCCTGACTTTC.